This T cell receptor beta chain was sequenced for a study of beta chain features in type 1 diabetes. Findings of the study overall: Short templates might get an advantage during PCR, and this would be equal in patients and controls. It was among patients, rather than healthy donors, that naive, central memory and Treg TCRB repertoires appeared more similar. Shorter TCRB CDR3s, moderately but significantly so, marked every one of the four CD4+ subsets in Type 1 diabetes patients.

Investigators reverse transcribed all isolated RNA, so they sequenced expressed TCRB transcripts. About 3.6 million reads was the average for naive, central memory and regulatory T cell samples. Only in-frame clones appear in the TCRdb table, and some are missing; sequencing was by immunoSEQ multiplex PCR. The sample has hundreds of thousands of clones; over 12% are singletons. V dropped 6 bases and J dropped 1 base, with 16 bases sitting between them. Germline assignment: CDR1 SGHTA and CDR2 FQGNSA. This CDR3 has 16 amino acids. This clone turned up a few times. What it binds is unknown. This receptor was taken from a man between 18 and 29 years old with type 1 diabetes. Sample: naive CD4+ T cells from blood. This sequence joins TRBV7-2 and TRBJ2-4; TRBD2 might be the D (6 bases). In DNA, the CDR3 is TGTGCCAGCAGTAAGGGGCCGAGCGGGGCCAAAAACATTCAGTACTTC. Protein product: CASSKGPSGAKNIQYF.